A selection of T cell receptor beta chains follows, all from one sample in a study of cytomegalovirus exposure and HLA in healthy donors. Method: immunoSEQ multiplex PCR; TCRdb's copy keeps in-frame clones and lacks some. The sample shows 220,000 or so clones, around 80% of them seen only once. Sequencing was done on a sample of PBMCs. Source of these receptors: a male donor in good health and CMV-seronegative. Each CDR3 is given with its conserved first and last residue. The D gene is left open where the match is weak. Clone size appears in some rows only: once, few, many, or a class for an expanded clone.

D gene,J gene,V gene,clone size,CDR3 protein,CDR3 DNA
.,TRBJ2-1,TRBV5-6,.,CASNPQWIGVPGEQFF,TGTGCCAGCAACCCCCAGTGGATAGGGGTTCCGGGTGAGCAGTTCTTC
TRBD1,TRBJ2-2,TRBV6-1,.,CASRGTGKTGELFF,TGTGCCAGCAGAGGGACAGGGAAAACCGGGGAGCTGTTTTTT
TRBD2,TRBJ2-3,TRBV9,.,CASSVTSGSLDTQYF,TGTGCCAGCAGCGTAACTAGCGGGAGTTTGGATACGCAGTATTTT
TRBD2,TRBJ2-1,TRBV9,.,CARSGRAYNEQFF,TGTGCCAGGAGCGGGAGGGCCTACAATGAGCAGTTCTTC
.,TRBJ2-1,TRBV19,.,CASSIYVRGSSYNEQFF,TGTGCCAGTAGTATATATGTCAGGGGAAGCTCCTACAATGAGCAGTTCTTC
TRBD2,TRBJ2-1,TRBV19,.,CASSLREGHEQFF,TGTGCCAGCTCCCTCCGGGAGGGCCATGAGCAGTTCTTC
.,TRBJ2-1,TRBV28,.,CASSLQTGIYNEQFF,TGTGCCAGCAGCTTACAGACAGGAATTTACAATGAGCAGTTCTTC
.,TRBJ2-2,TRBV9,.,CASSDGDKNTGELFF,TGTGCCAGCAGCGATGGCGACAAAAACACCGGGGAGCTGTTTTTT
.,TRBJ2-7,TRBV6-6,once,CASSQAGRRYEQYF,TGTGCCAGCAGTCAAGCGGGTCGAAGATACGAGCAGTACTTC
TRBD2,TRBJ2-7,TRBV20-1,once,CSAAVGGRKYF,TGCAGTGCTGCGGTGGGAGGGAGGAAGTACTTC
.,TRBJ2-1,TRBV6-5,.,CASSLHFEREQFF,TGTGCCAGCAGTTTACACTTCGAGAGGGAGCAGTTCTTC
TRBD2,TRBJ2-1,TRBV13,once,CASRRLAANEQFF,TGTGCCAGCAGGCGACTAGCCGCCAATGAGCAGTTCTTC
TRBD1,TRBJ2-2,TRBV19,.,CASSRDSYTGELFF,TGTGCCAGTAGTAGGGACAGCTACACCGGGGAGCTGTTTTTT
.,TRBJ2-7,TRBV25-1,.,CASSGGLREQYF,TGTGCCAGCAGTGGGGGGCTACGGGAGCAGTACTTC
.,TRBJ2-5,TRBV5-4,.,CASSLSRVGETQYF,TGTGCCAGCAGCTTGAGCCGGGTTGGGGAGACCCAGTACTTC